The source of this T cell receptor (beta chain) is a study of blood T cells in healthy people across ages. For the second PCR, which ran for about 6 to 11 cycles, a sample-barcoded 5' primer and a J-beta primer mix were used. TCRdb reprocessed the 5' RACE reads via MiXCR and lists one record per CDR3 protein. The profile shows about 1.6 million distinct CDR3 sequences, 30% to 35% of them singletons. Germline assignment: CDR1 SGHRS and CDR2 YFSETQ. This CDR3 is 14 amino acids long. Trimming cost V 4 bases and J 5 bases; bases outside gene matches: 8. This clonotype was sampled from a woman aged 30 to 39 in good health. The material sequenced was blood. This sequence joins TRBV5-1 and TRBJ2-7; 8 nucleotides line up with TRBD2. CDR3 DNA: TGCGCCAGCAGCCCCGGGGGGGCTAAAGACGAGCAGTACTTC. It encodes CASSPGGAKDEQYF.